These 10 T cell receptor beta chains originate from one sample sequenced in a study of T-cell memory formation after mild COVID-19. TCRdb processed the 5' RACE reads anew with MiXCR; each CDR3 protein has one entry. The sample records about 82,000 distinct CDR3 sequences, about 13% being singletons. The specimen sequenced was PBMCs or a T cell subset sorted from them (not recorded which). The receptors shown here come from an adult woman who had mild COVID-19 (a few samples of this study predate the infection). Cell type and time point are not known.

This clonotype turned up a few times. This rearrangement joins TRBV25-1 to TRBJ2-3; possibly TRBD2 for D (6 bases). Trimming cost V 6 bases and J 3 bases, with 13 bases left between them. The germline V gene has CDR1 MGHDK and CDR2 SYGVNS. This CDR3 has 14 residues. CDR3 residues: CASSLTSWTDTQYF. The CDR3 nucleotides read TGTGCCAGCAGCCTGACTAGTTGGACAGATACGCAGTATTTT.

The table lists this clonotype with a few counts. The V and J genes are TRBV6-2 or TRBV6-3 and TRBJ2-5; D unclear. This CDR3 contains 11 residues. Trimming removed 2 bases at V and 6 bases at J, with 4 bases between. Germline CDR1 is MNHEY and CDR2 is SVGEGT. CDR3 nucleotide sequence: TGTGCCAGCAGTTACCAGCAGACCCAGTACTTC. Translated, it gives CASSYQQTQYF.

The V call is TRBV5-1, the J call TRBJ2-7; 8 bases are shared with TRBD1. The length of the CDR3 is 13 residues. The germline CDR1 and CDR2 sequences are SGHRS and YFSETQ. Unmatched junction bases numbered 3, after V lost 4 bases and J lost 3 bases. The CDR3, as DNA: TGCGCCAGCAGCAACGACAGGGGCTACGAGCAGTACTTC. This encodes CASSNDRGYEQYF.

This clonotype has a handful of counts. The rearrangement uses TRBV5-6 and TRBJ2-7, with 7 positions matching TRBD2. This CDR3 is built from 15 residues. The ends lost 4 bases at V and 0 bases at J; junction bases unmatched: 7. Germline assignment: CDR1 SGHDT and CDR2 YYEEEE. The CDR3 is CASSPDGGFSYEQYF. The CDR3 coding sequence is TGTGCCAGCAGCCCGGACGGGGGGTTCTCCTACGAGCAGTACTTC.

This clonotype occurred many times. The rearrangement joins TRBV5-4 to TRBJ2-2; D remains ambiguous. This CDR3 comprises 12 residues. Germline V gene sequence: CDR1 SGHNT, CDR2 YYREEE (reference sequence). The V and J ends lost 2 bases and 2 bases respectively, with 1 base between them. The CDR3 DNA is TGTGCCAGCAGCTTTAACACCGGGGAGCTGTTTTTT. Amino acid sequence: CASSFNTGELFF.

The chain's CDR3 is CASRKDISSSYEQYF. CDR3 nucleotides: TGCGCCAGCAGGAAAGATATTAGCAGTTCCTACGAGCAGTACTTC. The chain combines TRBV4-3 with TRBJ2-7; D not resolved. This CDR3 spans 15 amino acids. Germline V CDR1 and CDR2: LGHNA, YSLEER. V lost 6 bases, J lost 1 base, and 16 bases lay in between.

This sequence joins TRBV5-1 and TRBJ2-1, with D unresolved. The CDR3 consists of 15 residues. Per the germline V gene, CDR1 is SGHRS and CDR2 is YFSETQ. The ends were cut back, 4 bases at V and 0 bases at J, with 11 bases in the middle. CDR3 amino acids: CASSPDPSSYNEQFF. CDR3 DNA sequence: TGCGCCAGCAGCCCGGACCCCAGCTCCTACAATGAGCAGTTCTTC.

V usage is TRBV29-1 and J usage is TRBJ2-1, with TRBD2 identical over 11 bases. CDR3 length equals 13 residues. The germline V gene has CDR1 SQVTM and CDR2 ANQGSEA. Trimming cost V 6 bases and J 7 bases; bases outside gene matches: 5. The CDR3 is CSVTGTSGNEQFF. DNA for the CDR3: TGCAGCGTCACCGGGACTAGCGGAAATGAGCAGTTCTTC.

This clonotype has only a few counts. The genes are TRBV11-2 and TRBJ1-1; D gene uncertain. V lost 5 bases to trimming and J lost 6 bases, with 16 bases between them. In germline, CDR1 is SGHAT, CDR2 FQNNGV. The CDR3 contains 14 residues. The CDR3 is CASSPEEGTAEAFF. CDR3 DNA sequence: TGTGCCAGCAGCCCCGAGGAGGGAACGGCTGAAGCTTTCTTT.

This clonotype was found a few times. This chain connects TRBV29-1 to TRBJ2-7; D remains unclear. The germline gives CDR1 SQVTM, CDR2 ANQGSEA. This CDR3 contains 15 residues. V dropped 1 base and J dropped 7 bases, with 20 bases sitting between them. The CDR3 DNA sequence: TGCAGCGTTGAAGTCCTGGGGAACAACTACGGGGAGCAGTACTTC. Amino acid sequence: CSVEVLGNNYGEQYF.